This paragraph reports one T cell receptor (beta chain). Its cognate antigen is unknown. The sample comes from a study of monozygotic twins with inflammatory bowel disease. Findings of the study overall: Among IBD patients, TCRbeta diversity (inverse Simpson) was lower than in healthy co-twins. A single strong IBD-associated signal or clonotype was not supported by the findings.

Germline loops: CDR1 LNHDA, CDR2 SQIVND (reference sequence). This CDR3 is built from 12 residues. Each sample had eight separate cDNA synthesis reactions. Through template switching, UMIs that included a 6-nucleotide sample barcode were added. TCRdb reanalyzed the 5' RACE reads, giving one entry per CDR3 protein sequence and no DNA. The specimen's table records around 450,000 distinct CDR3 sequences. This sequence originates from a human donor with ulcerative colitis or Crohn's disease, or a healthy co-twin of an affected twin (not recorded which). The sample comprised blood. The rearrangement links TRBV19 to TRBJ2-3. The CDR3 loop is CASSITRDTQYF.